The source of this T cell receptor (beta chain) is a study of tumor-infiltrating lymphocytes in primary liver carcinoma. At the level of the study: Surgical resection was the treatment these patients received for primary liver carcinoma. Study results and caveats: Without sorting, CD4+ versus CD8+ T cell repertoires were not compared.

Unsorted whole blood yielded the blood RNA, and germline DNA was also extracted. Per germline, CDR1 MNHEY and CDR2 SVGAGI. CDR3 size: 14 residues. Points on this clonotype: Antigen unknown. Its ends do not fully match the called genes, so a read error is possible.

The researchers produced TCR beta cDNA from 500 ng total RNA with a constant-region primer. Libraries of TCR beta came from three nested multiplex PCR rounds with slightly modified ARM-PCR. For around 9 cycles apiece, the opening two PCR rounds ran with TRBV1-TRBV30 forward primers and a C-beta reverse primer. TCRdb used MiXCR to reprocess the multiplex PCR reads, holding one entry per CDR3 protein. The sample yields about 320,000 distinct CDR3 sequences, approximately 58% seen once. The sequenced sample was peripheral blood. V usage is TRBV6-5 and J usage is TRBJ2-7; tentative D call: TRBD1 (6 bases). The TCR was taken from a woman in her twenties or thirties with primary liver carcinoma and hepatitis B virus infection. The CDR3 DNA sequence: TGTGCCAGCACCCAAAGACAGGCCGTGGGAGAGCGGTACTTC. It codes for CASTQRQAVGERYF.